What follows are 20 T cell receptor beta chains derived from one specimen sequenced in a study of graft-versus-host responses after intestinal transplantation. No antigens are known for them. Sequencing used immunoSEQ multiplex PCR; TCRdb keeps in-frame clones, though not all of them. This sample has tens of thousands of clones, with approximately 92% found just once. The material sequenced was unstimulated CD8+ T cells sorted from spleen or lymph node cells, taken before intestinal transplant. These receptors were taken from a human donor who received an intestinal transplant.

This sequence joins TRBV30 and TRBJ2-5, with 11 nucleotides matching TRBD1. After removal of 3 bases from V and 5 bases from J, the junction contained 8 bases not matched to a gene. Per germline, CDR1 GTSNPN and CDR2 SVGIG (reference sequence). CDR3 length equals 15 residues. The CDR3 coding sequence is TGTGCCTGGAGCGGGGGGACAGGGGGTAAGGAGACCCAGTACTTC. Translated, it gives CAWSGGTGGKETQYF.

The chain is built from TRBV9 and TRBJ2-7; 7 nucleotides line up with TRBD2. This CDR3 comprises 15 residues. The germline V gene encodes CDR1 SGDLS and CDR2 YYNGEE. After removal of 0 bases from V and 3 bases from J, the junction contained 6 bases not matched to a gene. CDR3 loop: CASSVDGGGSYEQYF. CDR3 in DNA: TGTGCCAGCAGCGTAGATGGAGGCGGGAGCTACGAGCAGTACTTC. The full variable domain, in which reference TRBV9 and TRBJ2-7 provide the parts outside the CDR3, is DSGVTQTPKHLITATGQRVTLRCSPRSGDLSVYWYQQSLDQGLQFLIQYYNGEERAKGNILERFSAQQFPDLHSELNLSSLELGDSALYFCASSVDGGGSYEQYFGPGTRLTVT.

This chain links TRBV19 with TRBJ2-1; 9 bases align to TRBD2. CDR3 size: 14 residues. Germline V lookup: CDR1 LNHDA, CDR2 SQIVND (reference sequence). Unmatched junction bases numbered 5, after V lost 5 bases and J lost 6 bases. The CDR3, as DNA: TGTGCCAGTAGTTATAGCGGGGGCCCCAATGAGCAGTTCTTC. It encodes CASSYSGGPNEQFF.

V is TRBV6-5 and J is TRBJ1-1; D gene unclear. From germline, CDR1 is MNHEY and CDR2 SVGAGI. This CDR3 region has 13 residues. Trimming removed 4 bases at V and 0 bases at J, with 6 bases between. The CDR3 protein is CASSSYLNTEAFF. In DNA, the CDR3 is TGTGCCAGCAGTTCCTATTTGAACACTGAAGCTTTCTTT.

J is TRBJ1-6 and V is TRBV27; TRBD1 matches at 7 bases. The CDR3 runs 16 residues. The germline V gene encodes CDR1 MNHEY and CDR2 SMNVEV (reference sequence). V was clipped by 5 bases and J by 1 base; unmatched bases: 5. CDR3 DNA sequence: TGTGCCAGCAGTACGACAGGGTGGTCCTATAATTCACCCCTCCACTTT. Translated, it gives CASSTTGWSYNSPLHF.

As DNA, the CDR3 is TGCGCCAGCAGCCTAAACAGGGGACGGGCCGGGGAGCTGTTTTTT. This translates into CASSLNRGRAGELFF. The rearrangement joins TRBV5-1 to TRBJ2-2, with TRBD1 matching over 7 bases. The CDR3 spans 15 residues. Germline V gene data show CDR1 as SGHRS and CDR2 as YFSETQ. Germline trimming cut 4 bases from V and 6 bases from J; bases unmatched to any gene: 9. Full variable domain (missing parts from reference TRBV5-1 and TRBJ2-2): KAGVTQTPRYLIKTRGQQVTLSCSPISGHRSVSWYQQTPGQGLQFLFEYFSETQRNKGNFPGRFSGRQFSNSRSEMNVSTLELGDSALYLCASSLNRGRAGELFFGEGSRLTVL.

This rearrangement joins TRBV15 to TRBJ2-1; tentatively, D is TRBD2 (6 bases). CDR3 length: 13 amino acids. V was trimmed by 1 base and J by 13 bases, leaving 14 bases between them. Per germline, CDR1 LNHNV and CDR2 YYDKDF (reference sequence). CDR3 sequence: CATSRASTTSQFF. The CDR3 DNA reads as TGTGCCACCAGCAGAGCTTCGACGACTAGTCAGTTCTTC.

The chain is built from TRBV5-6 and TRBJ2-6; 9 positions agree with TRBD1. V gave up 5 bases and J gave up 13 bases; unmatched junction bases: 13. The CDR3 has 15 residues. Germline loops: CDR1 SGHDT, CDR2 YYEEEE. The CDR3: CASRRTGTGFEVLTF. In DNA form, the CDR3 reads TGTGCCAGCAGAAGAACCGGGACAGGGTTTGAAGTCCTGACTTTC.

V is TRBV27 and J is TRBJ2-1; 14 bases align to TRBD2. V was pared by 5 bases and J by 6 bases, with 3 bases of the junction left unmatched. The CDR3 contains 15 residues. Germline-derived CDR1 and CDR2 are MNHEY and SMNVEV (reference sequence). In DNA, the CDR3 is TGTGCCAGCAGTACCGGGACTAGCGGGAGCAATGAGCAGTTCTTC. Amino acids: CASSTGTSGSNEQFF.

The chain uses TRBV5-6 and TRBJ1-1, with TRBD1 matching over 11 bases. The CDR3 runs to 15 residues. Germline CDR1 reads SGHDT; CDR2 reads YYEEEE. V shed 3 bases and J 5 bases; nucleotides not matched to a gene: 6. The CDR3 loop reads CASSYGTGGKTEAFF. The CDR3 DNA is TGTGCCAGCAGCTACGGGACAGGGGGGAAGACTGAAGCTTTCTTT.

The V and J genes are TRBV30 and TRBJ2-7; TRBD1 aligns across 9 bases. After removal of 5 bases from V and 5 bases from J, the junction contained 7 bases not matched to a gene. Germline V gene lookup returns CDR1 GTSNPN and CDR2 SVGIG (reference sequence). This CDR3 has 13 amino acids. As DNA, the CDR3 is TGTGCCTGGGGACAGGGGCTGGGGGACGAGCAGTACTTC. It yields the protein CAWGQGLGDEQYF.

This clone has only a few counts. The V gene is TRBV7-9, the J gene TRBJ2-7; D uncertain. The CDR3 loop spans 12 amino acids. Germline V gene lookup returns CDR1 SEHNR and CDR2 FQNEAQ (reference sequence). Trimming cost V 1 base and J 4 bases, with 5 bases left between them. The CDR3 here is CASSLGQYEQYF. The CDR3 DNA reads as TGTGCCAGCAGCTTAGGCCAGTACGAGCAGTACTTC.

This rearrangement joins TRBV29-1 to TRBJ2-1; D gene uncertain. CDR1 and CDR2 (germline): SQVTM, ANQGSEA. The length of the CDR3 is 11 residues. The DNA of the CDR3 is TGCAGTAGTAGCTCCTACAATGAGCAGTTCTTC. Protein sequence: CSSSSYNEQFF.

The chain has TRBV9 and TRBJ1-3; D remains ambiguous. With 0 bases removed from V and 2 bases from J, the gap between germline ends came to 6 bases. Germline V gene sequence: CDR1 SGDLS, CDR2 YYNGEE. CDR3 length: 14 amino acids. The CDR3 spells CASSVAGTGNTIYF. The CDR3 DNA reads TGTGCCAGCAGCGTAGCGGGTACTGGAAACACCATATATTTT.

This clone occurred once. This chain uses TRBV12-5 with TRBJ2-5; the D gene is possibly TRBD1 (6 bases). Deletions cut 5 bases from V and 1 base from J, with 14 bases between. This CDR3 spans 15 amino acids. Germline CDR1 and CDR2: LGHNT and FRNRAP. CDR3 sequence (DNA): TGTGCTAGTGGTCCCCAACAGGGAGCCCAAGAGACCCAGTACTTC. Translated: CASGPQQGAQETQYF.

This rearrangement joins TRBV11-2 to TRBJ2-2; D not certain. The CDR3 is 13 residues long. From germline, CDR1 is SGHAT and CDR2 FQNNGV. V was pared by 4 bases and J by 4 bases, with 7 bases between. CDR3 loop: CASSSRSTGELFF. The CDR3 nucleotides read TGTGCCAGCAGCTCTCGGAGCACCGGGGAGCTGTTTTTT.

This chain links TRBV30 with TRBJ1-1; 10 bases align to TRBD1. The trim removed 5 bases at V and 1 base at J, leaving 4 bases unmatched. This CDR3 has 14 residues. The V gene's germline CDR1 is GTSNPN and CDR2 SVGIG (reference sequence). The CDR3 bases are TGTGCCTGGGGGACAGGGGCAGGGAACACTGAAGCTTTCTTT. Protein: CAWGTGAGNTEAFF.

The V and J genes are TRBV27 and TRBJ1-2; TRBD1 aligns across 8 bases. Trimming took 5 bases from V and 7 from J; bases not matched to a gene: 6. Germline V CDR1 and CDR2: MNHEY, SMNVEV (reference sequence). The length of the CDR3 is 13 residues. For the CDR3, the DNA is TGTGCCAGCAGTGTTCAGGGGGCTGGTGGCTACACCTTC. Protein product: CASSVQGAGGYTF.

The V call is TRBV7-6, the J call TRBJ2-3, with D maybe TRBD2 (6 bases). V dropped 4 bases and J dropped 5 bases, with 16 bases sitting between them. Germline loops: CDR1 SGHVS, CDR2 FNYEAQ. The CDR3 has 15 amino acids. CDR3 residues: CASSSRDSDGDTQYF. CDR3 nucleotide sequence: TGTGCCAGCAGCTCCCGGGACTCAGATGGAGATACGCAGTATTTT.

The V gene is TRBV27, the J gene TRBJ1-2; D is ambiguous. Trimming left V 5 bases short and J 4 bases short, with 11 bases between. The V gene's germline CDR1 is MNHEY and CDR2 SMNVEV (reference sequence). The CDR3 totals 13 residues. Here the CDR3 DNA reads TGTGCCAGCAGTCCTTCTTCCAGCTATGGCTACACCTTC. Translated, it gives CASSPSSSYGYTF.